A single sample is the source of the 26 T cell receptor beta chains below, sequenced in a study of Tregs in tolerant kidney transplant recipients. Assay: immunoSEQ multiplex PCR; the TCRdb copy retains only in-frame clones and omits some. Of about 87,000 clones listed, roughly 93% are singletons. Material: CD4+ T cells from blood, obtained before the transplant. These receptors all come from a human donor who received a combined kidney and bone marrow transplant.

The V and J genes are TRBV18 and TRBJ2-3; 7 bases agree with TRBD2. The CDR3 extends over 16 amino acids. CDR1 and CDR2 (germline): KGHSH, LQKENI. The junction had 5 bases not matched to a gene; V was cut back by 2 bases and J by 0 bases. The CDR3 protein is CASSPSSGASTDTQYF. CDR3 coding DNA: TGTGCCAGCTCACCATCCAGCGGGGCAAGCACAGATACGCAGTATTTT.

The J gene is TRBJ1-6, the V gene TRBV15, with a tentative D call TRBD1 (5 bases). The CDR3 sequence is 16 residues long. V was cut by 0 bases and J by 9 bases, with 15 bases left in between. Germline-derived CDR1 and CDR2 are LNHNV and YYDKDF (reference sequence). The DNA for the CDR3 is TGTGCCACCAGCAGAGATGTGGGTTTGGGGCGTTCACCCCTCCACTTT. Amino acid sequence: CATSRDVGLGRSPLHF.

The gene calls are TRBV11-2 and TRBJ2-1; D call uncertain. This CDR3 comprises 15 residues. The germline CDR1 and CDR2 sequences are SGHAT and FQNNGV. V lost 1 base, J lost 0 bases, and 7 bases lay in between. Here the CDR3 DNA reads TGTGCCAGCAGCTTAGTCGATAGCTCCTACAATGAGCAGTTCTTC. It is translated as CASSLVDSSYNEQFF.

This clone was counted a single time. The rearrangement uses TRBV6-5 and TRBJ1-1; D uncertain. Germline assignment: CDR1 MNHEY and CDR2 SVGAGI. The V end lost 2 bases, the J end lost 3 bases, and 13 bases lay between the germline ends. CDR3 length: 15 residues. This chain's CDR3 is CASSYGGQEYTEAFF. CDR3 bases: TGTGCCAGCAGTTACGGCGGGCAGGAGTACACTGAAGCTTTCTTT.

The V gene is TRBV7-9, the J gene TRBJ2-1; TRBD2 matches 15 bases. The junction had 4 bases not matched to a gene; V was cut back by 1 base and J by 6 bases. Germline-derived CDR1 and CDR2 are SEHNR and FQNEAQ (reference sequence). The CDR3 runs to 17 residues. The CDR3: CASSLGTSGRAGNEQFF. The CDR3 bases are TGTGCCAGCAGCTTAGGGACTAGCGGGAGGGCCGGCAATGAGCAGTTCTTC.

The chain carries TRBV6-6 and TRBJ1-5; no reliable D call. Trimming took 0 bases from V and 1 from J, leaving 7 bases between them. CDR1 MNHNY and CDR2 SVGAGI come from the germline V gene (reference sequence). CDR3 size: 15 residues. Written as DNA, the CDR3 is TGTGCCAGCAGTTACTCGGCAGCGAGCAATCAGCCCCAGCATTTT. It specifies CASSYSAASNQPQHF.

The rearrangement joins TRBV7-3 to TRBJ2-3; 8 nucleotides align to TRBD2. V dropped 2 bases and J dropped 4; count of bases not matched to a gene: 8. Germline CDR1 reads SGHTA; CDR2 reads FQGTGA. The CDR3 is made up of 16 amino acids. The CDR3 bases are TGTGCCAGCAGCTTACAAAGCGGGGGCGCAGCAGATACGCAGTATTTT. Translated: CASSLQSGGAADTQYF.

The chain uses TRBV2 and TRBJ2-1; 10 positions agree with TRBD1. The length of the CDR3 is 14 residues. The germline CDR1 and CDR2 sequences are SNHLY and FYNNEI. V shed 6 bases, J shed 8 bases, and the junction held 7 bases outside the gene matches. In nucleotides, the CDR3 is TGTGCCAGCAGAATAGGACAGGGGGGGCATGAGCAGTTCTTC. This translates into CASRIGQGGHEQFF.

The CDR3 loop is CASSRTLAGGARDTQYF. The CDR3 DNA sequence: TGTGCCAGCAGCCGAACGCTAGCGGGGGGGGCCAGGGATACGCAGTATTTT. The genes are TRBV7-9 and TRBJ2-3, with 12 positions matching TRBD2. Per the germline V gene, CDR1 is SEHNR and CDR2 is FQNEAQ (reference sequence). The V gene end was trimmed by 5 bases and the J gene end by 6 bases; junction bases not matched to a gene: 12. The CDR3 extends over 17 amino acids. Full variable domain (outside the CDR3, taken from reference TRBV7-9 and TRBJ2-3): DTGVSQNPRHKITKRGQNVTFRCDPISEHNRLYWYRQTLGQGPEFLTYFQNEAQLEKSRLLSDRFSAERPKGSFSTLEIQRTEQGDSAMYLCASSRTLAGGARDTQYFGPGTRLTVL.

The rearrangement uses TRBV11-1 and TRBJ2-2; D is unresolved. The V and J ends lost 1 base and 3 bases respectively, with 9 bases between them. Germline assignment: CDR1 SGHAT and CDR2 FQDESV (reference sequence). The CDR3 is 15 residues long. The chain's CDR3 is CASSLGLSDTGELFF. The CDR3 region has the DNA TGTGCCAGCAGCTTAGGTCTAAGCGACACCGGGGAGCTGTTTTTT.

The V gene is TRBV5-1, the J gene TRBJ2-7; the D is unclear. Per the germline V gene, CDR1 is SGHRS and CDR2 is YFSETQ. Trimming took off 2 bases at V and 4 bases at J, with 16 bases between the two ends. This CDR3 region has 15 residues. CDR3 sequence reads: CASSLMVDITYEQYF. DNA of the CDR3: TGCGCCAGCAGCTTAATGGTCGACATCACGTACGAGCAGTACTTC.

This clone appeared a single time. V and J are TRBV4-1 and TRBJ2-2; 9 bases are shared with TRBD1. The trim removed 0 bases at V and 3 bases at J, leaving 5 bases unmatched. Germline loops: CDR1 MGHRA, CDR2 YSYEKL. CDR3 size: 17 residues. DNA of the CDR3: TGCGCCAGCAGCCAAGACAGGAGACAGGGGGACACCGGGGAGCTGTTTTTT. This encodes CASSQDRRQGDTGELFF.

V and J are TRBV7-2 and TRBJ1-4, with D possibly matching TRBD1 (5 bases). Trimming removed 3 bases at V and 4 bases at J, with 9 bases between. CDR1 and CDR2 from the germline V gene are SGHTA and FQGNSA. The CDR3 contains 14 residues. The CDR3 sequence: CASSFGGINEKLFF. The CDR3 nucleotides read TGTGCCAGCAGCTTCGGGGGGATTAATGAAAAACTGTTTTTT.

The rearrangement uses TRBV30 and TRBJ2-7; D gene unclear. CDR3 size: 13 residues. V lost 4 bases and J lost 1, with 11 bases in between. Germline lookup yields CDR1 GTSNPN and CDR2 SVGIG (reference sequence). The CDR3 coding sequence is TGTGCCTGGACGAGGCTCCTGTCCTACGAGCAGTACTTC. The encoded protein is CAWTRLLSYEQYF.

V usage is TRBV5-1 and J usage is TRBJ2-7, with D perhaps TRBD2 (5 bases). CDR3 length: 13 amino acids. Germline V lookup: CDR1 SGHRS, CDR2 YFSETQ. Trimming pared 5 bases from V and 3 bases from J, leaving 12 bases between. CDR3 residues: CASSSGILYEQYF. For the CDR3, the DNA is TGCGCCAGCAGTTCGGGGATCCTCTACGAGCAGTACTTC.

The rearrangement links TRBV6-4 to TRBJ2-5; D perhaps matches TRBD2 (6 bases). Trimming pared 6 bases from V and 4 bases from J, leaving 15 bases between. Germline V gene lookup returns CDR1 MRHNA and CDR2 SNTAGT. The CDR3 sequence is 14 residues long. DNA for the CDR3: TGTGCCAGCAGATCGGGACCGGAGGGAGAGACCCAGTACTTC. It translates to CASRSGPEGETQYF.

The rearrangement links TRBV7-2 to TRBJ2-7, with TRBD1 matching over 10 bases. CDR1 SGHTA and CDR2 FQGNSA come from the germline V gene. The CDR3 is made up of 13 amino acids. Germline trimming cut 3 bases from V and 6 bases from J; bases unmatched to any gene: 2. As DNA, the CDR3 is TGTGCCAGCAGCTTGGGACAGGGGCCCGAGCAGTACTTC. It is translated as CASSLGQGPEQYF. The whole variable domain, filled in from reference TRBV7-2 and TRBJ2-7, reads GAGVSQSPSNKVTEKGKDVELRCDPISGHTALYWYRQSLGQGLEFLIYFQGNSAPDKSGLPSDRFSAERTGGSVSTLTIQRTQQEDSAVYLCASSLGQGPEQYFGPGTRLTVT.

The gene calls are TRBV28 and TRBJ1-2; D is undetermined. Germline V CDR1 and CDR2: MDHEN, SYDVKM. The CDR3 has 14 amino acids. Trimming took off 6 bases at V and 0 bases at J, with 11 bases between the two ends. CDR3 sequence: CASSPSGANYGYTF. As DNA, the CDR3 is TGTGCCAGCAGCCCCTCGGGAGCTAACTATGGCTACACCTTC.

The DNA of the CDR3 is TGTGCCAGCAGCCCCGGGGGGGCCGCGTTCGAGCAGTTCTTC. Translated, it gives CASSPGGAAFEQFF. This chain links TRBV9 with TRBJ2-1; the match to TRBD2 covers 8 bases. CDR3 size: 14 residues. In germline, CDR1 is SGDLS, CDR2 YYNGEE. With V trimmed by 4 bases and J by 10 bases, 10 bases remained unmatched.

The chain combines TRBV5-6 with TRBJ2-7, with TRBD1 matching 9 bases. Germline CDR1 and CDR2: SGHDT and YYEEEE. The CDR3 is 14 residues long. The junction had 5 bases not matched to a gene; V was cut back by 4 bases and J by 3 bases. The CDR3 region is CASSLVGQGYEQYF. The CDR3 DNA sequence: TGTGCCAGCAGCCTCGTGGGACAGGGCTACGAGCAGTACTTC.

This sequence joins TRBV7-2 and TRBJ2-7; 7 bases match TRBD1. The CDR3 extends over 12 amino acids. V dropped 5 bases and J dropped 4; count of bases not matched to a gene: 2. The germline V gene encodes CDR1 SGHTA and CDR2 FQGNSA. As DNA, the CDR3 is TGTGCCAGCAGCCAGACAGGGTACGAGCAGTACTTC. This sequence encodes CASSQTGYEQYF.

This rearrangement joins TRBV5-4 to TRBJ2-7; 9 bases are shared with TRBD1. This CDR3 is 16 amino acids long. Germline values: CDR1 SGHNT, CDR2 YYREEE (reference sequence). The J segment lost 3 bases and the V segment lost 4 bases, leaving 11 bases of the junction unmatched. DNA for the CDR3: TGTGCCAGCAGCAGGGCCGGGACAGGGCGTTACTACGAGCAGTACTTC. Translation gives CASSRAGTGRYYEQYF.

The chain couples TRBV13 to TRBJ2-2, with D unresolved. CDR1 and CDR2 (germline): PRHDT, FYEKMQ (reference sequence). Deletions cut 6 bases from V and 4 bases from J, with 15 bases between. The CDR3 totals 15 residues. This CDR3 reads CASSFDSLSTGELFF. The CDR3 DNA is TGTGCCAGCAGTTTCGACTCGCTGTCCACCGGGGAGCTGTTTTTT.

The genes are TRBV5-1 and TRBJ2-7, with D unclear. Germline V CDR1 and CDR2: SGHRS, YFSETQ. The CDR3 sequence is 18 residues long. Trimming took 0 bases from V and 0 from J, leaving 19 bases between them. The CDR3, as DNA: TGCGCCAGCAGCTTGGGCGCCTCTCTCCAATCTAGCTCCTACGAGCAGTACTTC. It translates to CASSLGASLQSSSYEQYF.

V usage is TRBV19 and J usage is TRBJ1-1; D is undetermined. Trimming left V 6 bases short and J 1 base short, with 9 bases between. Germline CDR1 is LNHDA and CDR2 is SQIVND (reference sequence). This CDR3 has 13 residues. The CDR3 loop reads CASRFTSNTEAFF. Written as DNA, the CDR3 is TGTGCCAGTAGGTTCACTTCGAACACTGAAGCTTTCTTT. The entire variable domain, with the rest obtained from reference TRBV19 and TRBJ1-1, is as follows: DGGITQSPKYLFRKEGQNVTLSCEQNLNHDAMYWYRQDPGQGLRLIYYSQIVNDFQKGDIAEGYSVSREKKESFPLTVTSAQKNPTAFYLCASRFTSNTEAFFGQGTRLTVV.

The chain uses TRBV18 and TRBJ2-5; TRBD2 matches at 14 bases. The J segment lost 0 bases and the V segment lost 4 bases, leaving 4 bases of the junction unmatched. The CDR3 contains 17 residues. The germline V gene encodes CDR1 KGHSH and CDR2 LQKENI. The CDR3 sequence is CASSRLAGGPYQETQYF. In nucleotides, the CDR3 is TGTGCCAGCTCACGACTAGCGGGAGGGCCTTACCAAGAGACCCAGTACTTC.